This T cell receptor (beta chain) was identified in a study of cytomegalovirus exposure and HLA in healthy donors. CDR3 length: 14 amino acids. The V and J ends lost 5 bases and 8 bases, in that order; junction bases with no gene match: 9. Germline-derived CDR1 and CDR2 are MDHEN and SYDVKM. Sequencing was performed with immunoSEQ multiplex PCR; in TCRdb, only in-frame clones are kept and a portion is missing. In the table there are approximately 280,000 clones, about 86% of which are singletons. The receptor comes from a woman aged 18-35 years in good health and CMV-seronegative. The chain combines TRBV28 with TRBJ2-1, with 7 bases that match TRBD1. Sequencing was carried out using PBMCs. The CDR3 spells CASSLPDRAHEQFF. CDR3 coding DNA: TGTGCCAGCAGTCTACCTGACAGGGCCCATGAGCAGTTCTTC. Looking up the rest from reference TRBV28 and TRBJ2-1 gives the full variable domain: DVKVTQSSRYLVKRTGEKVFLECVQDMDHENMFWYRQDPGLGLRLIYFSYDVKMKEKGDIPEGYSVSREKKERFSLILESASTNQTSMYLCASSLPDRAHEQFFGPGTRLTVL.